This T cell receptor beta chain was sequenced during a study of T-cell memory formation after mild COVID-19. Overall study context: TCR clusters largely stayed donor specific. Study-level findings and limits: Researchers found some responding clones in pre-infection memory, a sign that cross-reactive memory joined.

The V segment lost 4 bases and the J segment 5 bases; nucleotides outside the gene matches: 9. The CDR3 length is 15 residues. Germline CDR1 is LGHNA and CDR2 is YNFKEQ. The TCR alpha and TCR beta cDNA libraries, bearing sample barcodes and UMIs, were generated by 5'RACE using constant-segment primers. TCRdb independently ran MiXCR on the 5' RACE reads; one entry per CDR3 protein. Of roughly 450,000 distinct CDR3 sequences in the sample, 15% to 20% are singletons; the top ten hold about 12%. On this clonotype: The antigen remains unidentified.

Sequencing input: PBMCs or a T cell subset sorted from them (not recorded which). The gene calls are TRBV4-2 and TRBJ2-7; TRBD1 agrees at 9 bases. The receptor was isolated from an adult woman who had mild COVID-19 (a few samples of this study predate the infection). Cell type and time point are not known. The CDR3 sequence is CASSPPNRGRDEQYF. The CDR3 bases are TGTGCCAGCAGCCCCCCCAACAGGGGGCGTGACGAGCAGTACTTC.